Here is one T cell receptor (beta chain) with its context. This entry is derived from a study of T cell changes during pregnancy in multiple sclerosis. V was trimmed by 0 bases and J by 1 base, leaving 16 bases between them. The CDR3 is 17 amino acids. The germline gives CDR1 SGDLS, CDR2 YYNGEE. Profiled with immunoSEQ multiplex PCR; TCRdb holds only in-frame clones, not every one. The sample shows 69,000 or so clones, 91% of them seen only once. The chain combines TRBV9 with TRBJ1-1; D is possibly TRBD1 (5 bases). The specimen was CD4+ T cells from peripheral blood mononuclear cells, collected in the third trimester of pregnancy. The receptor's source is a female donor in good health, enrolled as a control in a pregnancy study. The CDR3 nucleotides are TGTGCCAGCAGCGTAGCTCTTAACGGACAACCGAACACTGAAGCTTTCTTT. This gives the protein CASSVALNGQPNTEAFF.